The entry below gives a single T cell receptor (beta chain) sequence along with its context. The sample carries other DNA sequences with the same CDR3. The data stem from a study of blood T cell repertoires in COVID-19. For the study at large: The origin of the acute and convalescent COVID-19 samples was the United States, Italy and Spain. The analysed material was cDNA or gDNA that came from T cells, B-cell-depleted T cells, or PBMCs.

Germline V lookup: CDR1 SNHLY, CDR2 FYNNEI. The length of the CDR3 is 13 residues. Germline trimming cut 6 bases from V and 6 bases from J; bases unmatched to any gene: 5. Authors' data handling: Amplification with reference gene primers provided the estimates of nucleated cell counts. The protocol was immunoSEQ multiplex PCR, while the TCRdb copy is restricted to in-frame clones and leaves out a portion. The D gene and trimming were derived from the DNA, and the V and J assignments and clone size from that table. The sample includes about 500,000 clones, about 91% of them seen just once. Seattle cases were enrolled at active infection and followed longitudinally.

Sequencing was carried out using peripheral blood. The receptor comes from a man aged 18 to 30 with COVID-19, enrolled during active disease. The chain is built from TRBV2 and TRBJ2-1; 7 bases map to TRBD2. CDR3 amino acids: CASSEERGNEQFF. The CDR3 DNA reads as TGTGCCAGCAGCGAGGAGCGGGGCAATGAGCAGTTCTTC. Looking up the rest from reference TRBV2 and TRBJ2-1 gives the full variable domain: EPEVTQTPSHQVTQMGQEVILRCVPISNHLYFYWYRQILGQKVEFLVSFYNNEISEKSEIFDDQFSVERPDGSNFTLKIRSTKLEDSAMYFCASSEERGNEQFFGPGTRLTVL.